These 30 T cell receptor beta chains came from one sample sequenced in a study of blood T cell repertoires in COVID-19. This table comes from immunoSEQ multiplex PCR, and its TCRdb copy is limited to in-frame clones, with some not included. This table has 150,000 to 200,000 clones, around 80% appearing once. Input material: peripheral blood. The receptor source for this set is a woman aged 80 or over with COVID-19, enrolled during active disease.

CDR3 amino acids: CASSQGLGLVGTDTQYF. The CDR3 region has the DNA TGTGCCAGCAGCCAAGGACTAGGTTTAGTCGGGACAGATACGCAGTATTTT. V usage is TRBV3-1 (or the pseudogene TRBV3-2) and J usage is TRBJ2-3; D might be TRBD2 (6 bases). Germline V gives CDR1 LGHDT, CDR2 YNNKEL (reference sequence). The V gene lost 1 base and the J gene lost 3 bases, with 17 bases spanning the gap. This CDR3 comprises 17 residues.

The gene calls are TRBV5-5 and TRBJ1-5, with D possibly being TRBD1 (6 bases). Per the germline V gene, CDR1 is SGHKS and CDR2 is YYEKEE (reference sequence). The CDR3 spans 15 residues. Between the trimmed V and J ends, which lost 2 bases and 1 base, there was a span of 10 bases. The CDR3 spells CASSFRGLSNQPQHF. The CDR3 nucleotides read TGTGCCAGCAGCTTCAGGGGCCTAAGCAATCAGCCCCAGCATTTT.

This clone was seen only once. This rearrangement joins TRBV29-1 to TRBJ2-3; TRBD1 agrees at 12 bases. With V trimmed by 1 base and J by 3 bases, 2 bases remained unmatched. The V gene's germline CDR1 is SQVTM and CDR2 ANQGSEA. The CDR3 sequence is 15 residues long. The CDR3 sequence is CSVEGDRGHTDTQYF. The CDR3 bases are TGCAGCGTTGAAGGGGACAGGGGGCATACAGATACGCAGTATTTT.

The CDR3 protein is CASSSSGGRARNEQFF. The CDR3 DNA reads TGCGCCAGCAGCTCCTCTGGCGGGAGGGCCAGAAATGAGCAGTTCTTC. V usage is TRBV5-1 and J usage is TRBJ2-1, with 9 nucleotides matching TRBD2. The J segment lost 7 bases and the V segment lost 3 bases, leaving 11 bases of the junction unmatched. This CDR3 comprises 16 residues. The germline V gene encodes CDR1 SGHRS and CDR2 YFSETQ.

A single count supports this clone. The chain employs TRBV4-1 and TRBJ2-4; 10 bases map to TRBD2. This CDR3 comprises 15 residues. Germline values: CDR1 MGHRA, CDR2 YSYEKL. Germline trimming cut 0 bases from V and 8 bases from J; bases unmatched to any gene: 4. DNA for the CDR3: TGCGCCAGCAGCCAAGAACCCAGCGGGAGGGACATTCAGTACTTC. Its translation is CASSQEPSGRDIQYF.

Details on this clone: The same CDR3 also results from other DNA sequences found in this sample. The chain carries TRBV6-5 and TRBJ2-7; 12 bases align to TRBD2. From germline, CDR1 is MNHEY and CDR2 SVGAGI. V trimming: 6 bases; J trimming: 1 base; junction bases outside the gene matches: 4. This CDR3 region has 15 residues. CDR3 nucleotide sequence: TGTGCCAGCAGCCCCCTAGCGGGGGGGTCCTACGAGCAGTACTTC. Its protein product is CASSPLAGGSYEQYF.

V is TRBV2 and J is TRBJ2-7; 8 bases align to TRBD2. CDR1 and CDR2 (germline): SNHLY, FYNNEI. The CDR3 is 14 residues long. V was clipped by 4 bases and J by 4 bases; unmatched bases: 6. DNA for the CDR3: TGTGCCAGCAGTGCCAGCGGGAGTCGGTACGAGCAGTACTTC. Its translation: CASSASGSRYEQYF.

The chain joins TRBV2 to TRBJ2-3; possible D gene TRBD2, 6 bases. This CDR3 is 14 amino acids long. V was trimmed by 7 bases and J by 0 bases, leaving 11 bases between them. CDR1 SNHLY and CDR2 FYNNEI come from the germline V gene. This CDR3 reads CASIGSGSTDTQYF. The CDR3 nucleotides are TGTGCCAGCATTGGGAGCGGGAGCACAGATACGCAGTATTTT.

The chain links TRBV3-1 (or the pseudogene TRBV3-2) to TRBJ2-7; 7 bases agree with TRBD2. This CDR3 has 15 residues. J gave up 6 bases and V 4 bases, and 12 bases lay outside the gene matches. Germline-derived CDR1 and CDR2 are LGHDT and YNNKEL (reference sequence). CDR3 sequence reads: CASSPWGRREFEQYF. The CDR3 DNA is TGTGCCAGCAGCCCTTGGGGCAGGCGGGAGTTCGAGCAGTACTTC.

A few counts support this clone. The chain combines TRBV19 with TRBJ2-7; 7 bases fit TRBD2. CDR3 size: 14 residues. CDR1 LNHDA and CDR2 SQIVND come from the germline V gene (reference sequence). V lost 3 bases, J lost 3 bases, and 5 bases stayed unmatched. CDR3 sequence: CASSIGASGYEQYF. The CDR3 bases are TGTGCCAGTAGTATCGGGGCTAGCGGCTACGAGCAGTACTTC.

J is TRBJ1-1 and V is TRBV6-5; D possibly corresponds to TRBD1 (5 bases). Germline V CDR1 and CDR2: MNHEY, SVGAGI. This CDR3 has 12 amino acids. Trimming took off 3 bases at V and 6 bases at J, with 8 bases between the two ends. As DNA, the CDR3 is TGTGCCAGCAGTTATAGGGGTGCTGAAGCTTTCTTT. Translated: CASSYRGAEAFF.

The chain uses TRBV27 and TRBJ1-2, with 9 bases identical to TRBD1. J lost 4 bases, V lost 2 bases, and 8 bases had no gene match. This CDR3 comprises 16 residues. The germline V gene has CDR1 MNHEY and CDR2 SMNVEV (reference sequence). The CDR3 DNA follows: TGTGCCAGCAGTTTAGATGACAGGGGGACCCTCTATGGCTACACCTTC. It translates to CASSLDDRGTLYGYTF.

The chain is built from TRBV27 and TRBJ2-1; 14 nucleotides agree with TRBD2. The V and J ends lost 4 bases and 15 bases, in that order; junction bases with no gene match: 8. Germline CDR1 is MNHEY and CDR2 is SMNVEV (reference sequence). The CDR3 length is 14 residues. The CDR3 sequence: CASSSLGLAGVRFF. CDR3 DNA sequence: TGTGCCAGCAGTTCATTGGGACTAGCGGGAGTCCGGTTCTTC.

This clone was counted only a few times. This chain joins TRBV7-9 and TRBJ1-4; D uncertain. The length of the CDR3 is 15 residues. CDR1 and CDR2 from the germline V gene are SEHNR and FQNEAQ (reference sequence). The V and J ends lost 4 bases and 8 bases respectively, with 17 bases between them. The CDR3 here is CASSSGVLRGEKLFF. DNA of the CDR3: TGTGCCAGCAGCTCTGGCGTTCTTAGAGGGGAAAAACTGTTTTTT.

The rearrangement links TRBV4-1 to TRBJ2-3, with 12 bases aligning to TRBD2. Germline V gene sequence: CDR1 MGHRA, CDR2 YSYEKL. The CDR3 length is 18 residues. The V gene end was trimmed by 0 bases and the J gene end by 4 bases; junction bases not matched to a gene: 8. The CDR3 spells CASSQELAGGQRADTQYF. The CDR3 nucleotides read TGCGCCAGCAGCCAAGAACTAGCGGGAGGCCAAAGGGCAGATACGCAGTATTTT.

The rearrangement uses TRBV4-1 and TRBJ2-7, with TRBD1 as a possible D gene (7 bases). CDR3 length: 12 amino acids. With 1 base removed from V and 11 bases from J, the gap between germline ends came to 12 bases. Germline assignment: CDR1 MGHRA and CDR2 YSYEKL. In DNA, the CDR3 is TGCGCCAGCAGCCAAGTCAGGGGGAGGAAGTACTTC. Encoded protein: CASSQVRGRKYF.

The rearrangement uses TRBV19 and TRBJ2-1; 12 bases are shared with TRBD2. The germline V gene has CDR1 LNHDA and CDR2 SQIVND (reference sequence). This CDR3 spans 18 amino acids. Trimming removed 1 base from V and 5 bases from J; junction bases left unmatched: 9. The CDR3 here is CASSIVSPSGRADNEQFF. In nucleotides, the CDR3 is TGTGCCAGTAGTATAGTAAGTCCTAGCGGGAGGGCCGACAATGAGCAGTTCTTC.

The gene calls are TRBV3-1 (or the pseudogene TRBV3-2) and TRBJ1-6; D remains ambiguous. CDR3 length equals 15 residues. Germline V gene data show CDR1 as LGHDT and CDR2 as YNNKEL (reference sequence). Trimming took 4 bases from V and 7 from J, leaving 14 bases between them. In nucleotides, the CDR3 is TGTGCCAGCAGCCCTAGGTCGGCCGGGAATTCACCCCTCCACTTT. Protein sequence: CASSPRSAGNSPLHF.

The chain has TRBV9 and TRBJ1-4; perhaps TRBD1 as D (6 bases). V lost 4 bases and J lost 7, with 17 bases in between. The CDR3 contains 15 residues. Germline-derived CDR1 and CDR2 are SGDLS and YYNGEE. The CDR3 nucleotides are TGTGCCAGCAGCCCTCGGGAGGGGGAAGGTGAAAAACTGTTTTTT. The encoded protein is CASSPREGEGEKLFF. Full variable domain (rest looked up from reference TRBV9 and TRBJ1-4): DSGVTQTPKHLITATGQRVTLRCSPRSGDLSVYWYQQSLDQGLQFLIQYYNGEERAKGNILERFSAQQFPDLHSELNLSSLELGDSALYFCASSPREGEGEKLFFGSGTQLSVL.

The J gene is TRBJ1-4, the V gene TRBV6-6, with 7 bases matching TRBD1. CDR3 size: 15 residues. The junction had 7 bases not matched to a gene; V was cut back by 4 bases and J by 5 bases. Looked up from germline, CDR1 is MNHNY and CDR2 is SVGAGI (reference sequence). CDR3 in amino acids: CASSSRQGLNEKLFF. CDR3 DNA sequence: TGTGCCAGCAGTTCAAGACAGGGTCTGAATGAAAAACTGTTTTTT.

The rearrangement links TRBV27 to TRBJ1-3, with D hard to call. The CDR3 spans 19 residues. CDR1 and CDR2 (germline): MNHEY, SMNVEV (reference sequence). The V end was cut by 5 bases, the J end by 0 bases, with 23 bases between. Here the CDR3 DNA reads TGTGCCAGCAGTCCCCAGATGCCCGGAGGATCCTCCTCTGGAAACACCATATATTTT. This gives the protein CASSPQMPGGSSSGNTIYF.

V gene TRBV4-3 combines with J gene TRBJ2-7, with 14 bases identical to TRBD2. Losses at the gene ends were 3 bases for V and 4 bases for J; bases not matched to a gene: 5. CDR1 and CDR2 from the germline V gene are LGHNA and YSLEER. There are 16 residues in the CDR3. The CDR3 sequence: CASSHRTSGGLYEQYF. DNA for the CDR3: TGCGCCAGCAGCCACCGGACTAGCGGGGGGCTATACGAGCAGTACTTC.

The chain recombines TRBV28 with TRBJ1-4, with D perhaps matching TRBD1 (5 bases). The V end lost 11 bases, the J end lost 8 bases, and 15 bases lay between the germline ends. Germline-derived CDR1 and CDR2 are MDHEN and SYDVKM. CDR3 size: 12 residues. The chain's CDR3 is CAAGTGAEKLFF. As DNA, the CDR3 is TGTGCCGCTGGAACAGGAGCCGAAAAACTGTTTTTT.

The CDR3 sequence is CASSQSGWVDPSLFF. The CDR3 nucleotides are TGTGCCAGCAGCCAATCGGGGTGGGTTGACCCGAGTCTGTTTTTT. The chain carries TRBV3-1 (or the pseudogene TRBV3-2) and TRBJ1-4; D ambiguous. Germline lookup yields CDR1 LGHDT and CDR2 YNNKEL (reference sequence). The CDR3 is 15 amino acids. The V and J ends lost 2 bases and 14 bases respectively, with 21 bases between them.

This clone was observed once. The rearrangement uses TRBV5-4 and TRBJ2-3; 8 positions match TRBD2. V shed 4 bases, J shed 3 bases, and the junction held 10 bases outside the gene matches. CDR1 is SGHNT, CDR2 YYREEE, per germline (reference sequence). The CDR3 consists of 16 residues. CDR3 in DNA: TGTGCCAGCAGCCCTCTCGCGGGCGGGGGGACAGATACGCAGTATTTT. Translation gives CASSPLAGGGTDTQYF.

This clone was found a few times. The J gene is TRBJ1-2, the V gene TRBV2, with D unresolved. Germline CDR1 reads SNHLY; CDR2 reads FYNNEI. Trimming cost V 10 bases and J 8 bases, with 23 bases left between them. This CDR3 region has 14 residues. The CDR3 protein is CAIPWNNAVQGYTF. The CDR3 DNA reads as TGTGCCATCCCCTGGAACAACGCGGTGCAAGGCTACACCTTC. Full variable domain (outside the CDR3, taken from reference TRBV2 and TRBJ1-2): EPEVTQTPSHQVTQMGQEVILRCVPISNHLYFYWYRQILGQKVEFLVSFYNNEISEKSEIFDDQFSVERPDGSNFTLKIRSTKLEDSAMYFCAIPWNNAVQGYTFGSGTRLTVV.

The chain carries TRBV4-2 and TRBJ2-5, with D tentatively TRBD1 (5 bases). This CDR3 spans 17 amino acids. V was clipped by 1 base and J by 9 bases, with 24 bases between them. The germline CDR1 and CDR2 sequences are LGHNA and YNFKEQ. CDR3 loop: CASSQGGQGTPQMAQYF. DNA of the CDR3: TGTGCCAGCAGCCAAGGAGGCCAGGGAACCCCGCAAATGGCCCAGTACTTC.

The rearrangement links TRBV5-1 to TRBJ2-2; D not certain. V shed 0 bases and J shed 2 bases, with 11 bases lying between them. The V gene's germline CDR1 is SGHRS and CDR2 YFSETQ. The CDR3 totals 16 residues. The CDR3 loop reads CASSLGTALNTGELFF. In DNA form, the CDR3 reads TGCGCCAGCAGCTTGGGAACAGCCCTAAACACCGGGGAGCTGTTTTTT.

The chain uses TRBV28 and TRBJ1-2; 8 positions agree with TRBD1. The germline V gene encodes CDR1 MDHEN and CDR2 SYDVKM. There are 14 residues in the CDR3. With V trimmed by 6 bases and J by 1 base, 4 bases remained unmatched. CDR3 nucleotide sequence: TGTGCCAGCAGGAGACAGGGGTATAACTATGGCTACACCTTC. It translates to CASRRQGYNYGYTF.

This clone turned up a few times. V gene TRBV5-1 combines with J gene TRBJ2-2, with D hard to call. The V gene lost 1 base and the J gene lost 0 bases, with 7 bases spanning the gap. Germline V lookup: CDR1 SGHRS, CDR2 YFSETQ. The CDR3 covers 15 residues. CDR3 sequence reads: CASSLSPSNTGELFF. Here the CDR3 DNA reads TGCGCCAGCAGCTTGAGCCCGTCGAACACCGGGGAGCTGTTTTTT.